These 32 T cell receptor beta chains originate from one sample sequenced in a study of CDR3 diversity in severe acne. In TCRdb, the PCR reads were re-called with MiXCR into one record per CDR3 protein. The table records over 90,000 distinct CDR3 sequences, approximately 47% of them present only once. Sequenced: blood. The receptors were gathered from a male donor with acne.

This clonotype has only one observation. At one end, the junction sequence differs from germline, possibly due to a read error. The chain combines TRBV10-3 with TRBJ1-5; D not certain. The germline gives CDR1 ENHRY, CDR2 SYGVKD. The CDR3 has 13 residues. The CDR3 sequence is CASSYGRIFPQHF. The DNA of the CDR3 is TGTGCCAGCAGTTATGGACGGATATTTCCCCAGCATTTT.

About this clonotype itself: A much larger clone differs by one base, so this may be a read error. V usage is TRBV12-3 or TRBV12-4 and J usage is TRBJ2-5; D remains unclear. This CDR3 has 11 residues. The CDR3 coding sequence is TGTGCCAGCAGTTTGATAGAGGCCCAGTACTTC. This codes for CASSLIEAQYF.

This clonotype appeared many times. The CDR3 here is CASSAQVTEKLFF. The CDR3 DNA is TGTGCCAGCAGTGCGCAGGTGACTGAAAAACTGTTTTTT. This rearrangement joins TRBV6-1 to TRBJ1-4, with D unclear. V was cut by 4 bases and J by 7 bases, with 10 bases left in between. Germline V lookup: CDR1 MNHNS, CDR2 SASEGT. CDR3 size: 13 residues.

This clonotype has a count of ten or more. The CDR3 sequence: CASSVTGGPGELFF. The CDR3 nucleotides are TGTGCCAGCAGCGTAACAGGGGGCCCCGGGGAGCTGTTTTTT. The chain combines TRBV9 with TRBJ2-2; TRBD1 matches 9 bases. The germline V gene encodes CDR1 SGDLS and CDR2 YYNGEE. The CDR3 has 14 residues. Germline trimming cut 1 base from V and 6 bases from J; bases unmatched to any gene: 1. The full variable domain, completed using reference TRBV9 and TRBJ2-2, is DSGVTQTPKHLITATGQRVTLRCSPRSGDLSVYWYQQSLDQGLQFLIQYYNGEERAKGNILERFSAQQFPDLHSELNLSSLELGDSALYFCASSVTGGPGELFFGEGSRLTVL.

Points on this clonotype: The CDR3 carries no conserved terminal phenylalanine or tryptophan, so it likely arises from a read error. The V call is TRBV11-1, the J call TRBJ2-1; D gene uncertain. The length of the CDR3 is 17 residues. CDR1 is SGHAT and CDR2 is FQDESV in the germline V gene (reference sequence). V dropped 5 bases and J dropped 8 bases, with 25 bases sitting between them. The CDR3, as DNA: TGTGCCAGCAGCCCCCCCCAATTCGGAACCTCTGACGATGAGCAGTTCTCC. Translated: CASSPPQFGTSDDEQFS.

Comments on this clonotype: Possible read error: a much larger clone is one base away. This likely comes from a read error, as the CDR3 has no conserved phenylalanine or tryptophan at its end. The rearrangement joins TRBV5-1 to TRBJ1-1; D is possibly TRBD1 (5 bases). Trimming shortened V by 0 bases and J by 8 bases, and 14 bases separated the two germline ends. The CDR3 has 14 amino acids. Germline V gene lookup returns CDR1 SGHRS and CDR2 YFSETQ. The CDR3 coding sequence is TGCGCCAGCAGCTTGGTACAGGAGGCCACGGAAGCTTTCCTT. This gives the protein CASSLVQEATEAFL.

CDR3 sequence: CASSSEQGDQPQHF. The CDR3 DNA is TGTGCCAGCAGTTCCGAGCAGGGCGATCAGCCCCAGCATTTT. The chain has TRBV28 and TRBJ1-5; maybe TRBD1 (5 bases). CDR1 and CDR2 (germline): MDHEN, SYDVKM. The germline V and J ends were trimmed by 4 bases and 5 bases, with 12 bases remaining between them. The CDR3 has 14 amino acids.

With respect to this clonotype: The junction and the germline gene differ at one end; a read error may be behind it. The chain carries TRBV10-3 and TRBJ2-5, with D possibly matching TRBD2 (5 bases). This CDR3 has 11 amino acids. Germline CDR1 is ENHRY and CDR2 is SYGVKD. The CDR3 region has the DNA TGCGCCATCCGGGGTCGAGAGACCCAGTACTTC. Translating it yields CAIRGRETQYF.

This chain connects TRBV10-3 to TRBJ2-7; D remains unclear. The CDR3 is 16 residues long. Trimming cost V 0 bases and J 0 bases, with 12 bases left between them. Germline V gene sequence: CDR1 ENHRY, CDR2 SYGVKD. As DNA, the CDR3 is TGTGCCATCAGTGAGTCGGACGACTTACCCTCCTACGAGCAGTACTTC. Translating it yields CAISESDDLPSYEQYF.

This chain joins TRBV5-1 and TRBJ2-5, with D perhaps matching TRBD1 or TRBD2 (5 bases each). Germline lookup yields CDR1 SGHRS and CDR2 YFSETQ. Trimming shortened V by 1 base and J by 0 bases, and 7 bases separated the two germline ends. This CDR3 comprises 14 residues. The CDR3 is CASSLMGDQETQYF. The DNA for the CDR3 is TGCGCCAGCAGCTTGATGGGGGACCAAGAGACCCAGTACTTC.

This clonotype was observed once. This chain connects TRBV2 to TRBJ2-7; the D is unclear. Germline V gene data show CDR1 as SNHLY and CDR2 as FYNNEI. With 4 bases removed from V and 7 bases from J, the gap between germline ends came to 14 bases. This CDR3 spans 13 amino acids. The CDR3 DNA follows: TGTGCCAGCAGTGTGGCGACGGTCGCGGAGCAGTACTTC. Its protein is CASSVATVAEQYF.

This clonotype was counted at least ten times. The chain joins TRBV28 to TRBJ2-2; D is perhaps TRBD2 (6 bases). Germline CDR1 MDHEN, CDR2 SYDVKM. The germline V and J ends were trimmed by 3 bases and 4 bases, with 12 bases remaining between them. This CDR3 has 15 residues. CDR3: CASSFIGSVTGELFF. CDR3 coding DNA: TGTGCCAGCAGTTTCATCGGGAGTGTCACCGGGGAGCTGTTTTTT.

The V gene is TRBV7-8, the J gene TRBJ2-5; D may correspond to TRBD1 or TRBD2 (6 bases each). The V and J ends lost 5 bases and 8 bases respectively, with 18 bases between them. The CDR3 is made up of 14 amino acids. Germline loops: CDR1 SGHVS, CDR2 FQNEAQ. CDR3 loop: CASSSEGGTRTQYF. The CDR3 DNA reads TGTGCCAGCAGCAGTGAGGGGGGCACGCGTACCCAGTACTTC. The variable domain in full, with the rest retrieved from reference TRBV7-8 and TRBJ2-5, is GAGVSQSPRYKVAKRGQDVALRCDPISGHVSLFWYQQALGQGPEFLTYFQNEAQLDKSGLPSDRFFAERPEGSVSTLKIQRTQQEDSAVYLCASSSEGGTRTQYFGPGTRLLVL.

This clonotype was detected many times. This chain uses TRBV20-1 with TRBJ2-5; TRBD1 agrees at 9 bases. The CDR3 has 13 residues. Germline CDR1 reads DFQATT; CDR2 reads SNEGSKA (reference sequence). The V gene end was trimmed by 3 bases and the J gene end by 4 bases; junction bases not matched to a gene: 3. The CDR3 sequence: CSASRTGVETQYF. DNA for the CDR3: TGCAGTGCTAGCCGGACAGGGGTAGAGACCCAGTACTTC.

This sequence joins TRBV2 and TRBJ1-5, with a tentative D call TRBD1 (5 bases). The CDR3 extends over 15 amino acids. The V end was cut by 0 bases, the J end by 1 base, with 7 bases between. Germline CDR1 is SNHLY and CDR2 is FYNNEI. CDR3 nucleotides: TGTGCCAGCAGTGAAGCGAGGGGCAGCAATCAGCCCCAGCATTTT. Translation: CASSEARGSNQPQHF.

V is TRBV15 and J is TRBJ2-7; 8 bases map to TRBD1. Trimming cost V 3 bases and J 4 bases; bases outside gene matches: 2. The CDR3 is 13 amino acids. Germline values: CDR1 LNHNV, CDR2 YYDKDF (reference sequence). CDR3: CATSRDRVYEQYF. Here the CDR3 DNA reads TGTGCCACCAGCAGGGACAGGGTATACGAGCAGTACTTC.

This clonotype was counted at least ten times. This chain connects TRBV19 to TRBJ2-2; 9 bases agree with TRBD2. This CDR3 is built from 16 residues. In germline, CDR1 is LNHDA, CDR2 SQIVND (reference sequence). Losses at the gene ends were 2 bases for V and 5 bases for J; bases not matched to a gene: 6. This chain's CDR3 is CASSIYLTSGTGELFF. The CDR3 coding sequence is TGTGCCAGTAGTATATACCTGACTAGCGGTACCGGGGAGCTGTTTTTT.

This clonotype was counted many times. V and J are TRBV7-8 and TRBJ2-1; no clear D gene. This CDR3 has 13 residues. Germline-derived CDR1 and CDR2 are SGHVS and FQNEAQ. The V end was cut by 5 bases, the J end by 4 bases, with 9 bases between. The CDR3 bases are TGTGCCAGCAGCCCCCGGGTTTACAATGAGCAGTTCTTC. The encoded protein is CASSPRVYNEQFF.

Note on this clonotype: One junction end does not reproduce the germline sequence, and a read error may be involved. The CDR3 DNA is TGCGCCAGCAGCTTTGATCTAGCGGGAGAAACAGATACGCGGTATTTT. This codes for CASSFDLAGETDTRYF. J is TRBJ2-3 and V is TRBV5-1; TRBD2 agrees at 10 bases. This CDR3 is 16 amino acids long. Per the germline V gene, CDR1 is SGHRS and CDR2 is YFSETQ.

This clonotype was found many times. J is TRBJ2-1 and V is TRBV24-1, with a tentative D call TRBD2 (6 bases). The CDR3 runs to 17 residues. V shed 2 bases and J shed 7 bases, with 20 bases lying between them. The germline CDR1 and CDR2 sequences are KGHDR and SFDVKD. The CDR3 DNA reads as TGTGCCACCAGTGATTGGGGCCGGGACTCCCCTAGGAATGAGCAGTTCTTC. This codes for CATSDWGRDSPRNEQFF.

The rearrangement links TRBV10-3 to TRBJ1-1; unclear D gene. The CDR3 is 11 amino acids. Germline V gene lookup returns CDR1 ENHRY and CDR2 SYGVKD. The ends were cut back, 11 bases at V and 1 base at J, with 8 bases in the middle. The CDR3 DNA follows: TGTGCCTCCGCGCAGAACACTGAAGCTTTCTTT. Protein product: CASAQNTEAFF.

In this sample, this clonotype turned up once. The chain is built from TRBV20-1 and TRBJ1-6, with 11 bases aligning to TRBD1. The V gene end was trimmed by 3 bases and the J gene end by 10 bases; junction bases not matched to a gene: 8. This CDR3 contains 15 residues. In germline, CDR1 is DFQATT, CDR2 SNEGSKA (reference sequence). CDR3 bases: TGCAGTGCTAGTCGGGCCGGGACAGGGGGATCACCCCTCCACTTT. Its protein is CSASRAGTGGSPLHF.

The genes are TRBV3-1 and TRBJ2-7, with 8 bases fitting TRBD1. The length of the CDR3 is 12 residues. After removal of 5 bases from V and 9 bases from J, the junction contained 6 bases not matched to a gene. Germline V gene data show CDR1 as LGHDT and CDR2 as YNNKEL (reference sequence). The CDR3 protein is CASSEGQGGQYF. CDR3 DNA: TGTGCCAGCAGCGAAGGACAGGGTGGGCAGTACTTC.

The sample holds a few counts of this clonotype. This chain links TRBV25-1 with TRBJ2-2; the D is unclear. CDR3 length: 14 residues. V dropped 6 bases and J dropped 0 bases, with 8 bases sitting between them. CDR1 and CDR2 from the germline V gene are MGHDK and SYGVNS. CDR3 DNA sequence: TGTGCCAGCAGGGGTATAACGAACACCGGGGAGCTGTTTTTT. Protein: CASRGITNTGELFF.

The chain uses TRBV10-3 and TRBJ2-5, with D perhaps TRBD1 (6 bases). The CDR3 contains 16 residues. Deletions cut 5 bases from V and 4 bases from J, with 20 bases between. CDR1 and CDR2 (germline): ENHRY, SYGVKD. CDR3 amino acids: CAISTRDIGWAETQYF. The CDR3 DNA is TGTGCCATCAGTACCCGGGACATTGGGTGGGCAGAGACCCAGTACTTC.

This clonotype was counted between two and nine times. This may stem from a read error, because a much larger clone lies one nucleotide away. A read error is likely, as this CDR3 ends without the conserved phenylalanine or tryptophan. CDR3: CASSDPGELAGEQYL. The CDR3 coding sequence is TGTGCCAGCAGCGACCCTGGGGAACTAGCAGGCGAGCAGTACCTC. The chain combines TRBV7-3 with TRBJ2-7, with a possible D match to TRBD2 (6 bases). Germline loops: CDR1 SGHTA, CDR2 FQGTGA. CDR3 length equals 15 residues. Trimming cost V 5 bases and J 6 bases, with 20 bases left between them.

This clonotype was picked up many times. The chain employs TRBV20-1 and TRBJ1-3, with 8 bases aligning to TRBD1. J was trimmed by 0 bases and V by 6 bases; bases with no gene match: 7. The CDR3 has 15 residues. Germline-derived CDR1 and CDR2 are DFQATT and SNEGSKA (reference sequence). The CDR3 region has the DNA TGCAGTGCCAGACAGGGGCGCGACTCTGGAAACACCATATATTTT. It yields the protein CSARQGRDSGNTIYF.

This clonotype was recorded at least ten times. The V gene is TRBV25-1, the J gene TRBJ1-6, with 9 bases fitting TRBD1. The germline gives CDR1 MGHDK, CDR2 SYGVNS. The junction had 5 bases not matched to a gene; V was cut back by 4 bases and J by 7 bases. This CDR3 contains 15 residues. This chain's CDR3 is CASSGGQGLNSPLHF. The CDR3 DNA reads TGTGCCAGCAGTGGCGGACAGGGGTTGAATTCACCCCTCCACTTT.

The gene calls are TRBV7-9 and TRBJ2-5, with 7 bases identical to TRBD2. With 5 bases clipped from V and 3 bases from J, the junction kept 9 bases outside the gene matches. The CDR3 is made up of 15 amino acids. Germline V gives CDR1 SEHNR, CDR2 FQNEAQ (reference sequence). The CDR3 DNA reads as TGTGCCAGCAGCGTGGGGCTAGCGGCCAAAGAGACCCAGTACTTC. As protein: CASSVGLAAKETQYF.

V usage is TRBV7-8 and J usage is TRBJ2-2; no clear D gene. Germline loops: CDR1 SGHVS, CDR2 FQNEAQ. CDR3 length: 15 residues. V was shortened by 5 bases and J by 0 bases, with 10 bases between the two germline ends. CDR3 amino acids: CASSDGISNTGELFF. DNA for the CDR3: TGTGCCAGCAGCGACGGAATCTCGAACACCGGGGAGCTGTTTTTT.

This clonotype was seen a few times. The gene calls are TRBV29-1 and TRBJ2-5, with a tentative D call TRBD1 (5 bases). This CDR3 spans 12 amino acids. Germline loops: CDR1 SQVTM, CDR2 ANQGSEA. Trimming removed 3 bases at V and 7 bases at J, with 12 bases between. The CDR3 reads CSVERQPGTQYF. For the CDR3, the DNA is TGCAGCGTTGAGAGACAGCCAGGGACCCAGTACTTC. Combining the CDR3 with reference TRBV29-1 and TRBJ2-5 gives the whole variable domain SAVISQKPSRDICQRGTSLTIQCQVDSQVTMMFWYRQQPGQSLTLIATANQGSEATYESGFVIDKFPISRPNLTFSTLTVSNMSPEDSSIYLCSVERQPGTQYFGPGTRLLVL.

The sample holds many counts of this clonotype. This chain's CDR3 is CSGPAGGLETQYF. The CDR3 DNA reads TGCAGTGGTCCAGCGGGGGGGCTGGAGACCCAGTACTTC. The V gene is TRBV20-1, the J gene TRBJ2-5; 10 positions agree with TRBD2. Per the germline V gene, CDR1 is DFQATT and CDR2 is SNEGSKA (reference sequence). The V segment lost 7 bases and the J segment 5 bases; nucleotides outside the gene matches: 7. The CDR3 runs to 13 residues.